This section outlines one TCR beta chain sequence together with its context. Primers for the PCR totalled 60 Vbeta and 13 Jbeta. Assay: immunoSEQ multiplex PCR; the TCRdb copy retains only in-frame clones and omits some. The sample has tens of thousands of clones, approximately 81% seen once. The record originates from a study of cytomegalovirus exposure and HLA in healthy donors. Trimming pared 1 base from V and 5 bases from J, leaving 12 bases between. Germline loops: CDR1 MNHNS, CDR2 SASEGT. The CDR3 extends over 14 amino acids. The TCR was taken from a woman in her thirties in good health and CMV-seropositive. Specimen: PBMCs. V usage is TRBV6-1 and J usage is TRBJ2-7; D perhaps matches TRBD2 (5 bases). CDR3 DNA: TGTGCCAGCAGTGAAGAGCCCAGGAGGAACGAGCAGTACTTC. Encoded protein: CASSEEPRRNEQYF.